Described below is a single TCR beta chain sequence and its context. Its antigen is still unknown. Measured with immunoSEQ multiplex PCR; TCRdb has only the in-frame clones, and not every one. Among fewer than 11,000 clones listed, approximately 94% were seen once. This specimen comes from a study of T cells in tuberculosis. Whole-study context: In South Africa, adults with active tuberculosis were compared with IGRA-negative and latently infected IGRA-positive adolescents. PBMC were archived before or within 7 days of starting treatment. Study-wide results and limits: Classification accuracy was 87% (AUROC roughly 0.88) with the GMM-specific repertoire. Shorter CDR3-alpha in active tuberculosis partly drove smaller distances.

The CDR3 has 14 amino acids. From germline, CDR1 is SEHNR and CDR2 FQNEAQ (reference sequence). Trimming removed 6 bases at V and 6 bases at J, with 18 bases between. The sequenced sample consisted of PBMCs. This TCR came from an adult with tuberculosis. The chain has TRBV7-9 and TRBJ2-7; D perhaps matches TRBD1 (6 bases). The CDR3 protein is CASSQGPGEGEQYF. For the CDR3, the DNA is TGTGCCAGCAGTCAGGGCCCAGGGGAAGGCGAGCAGTACTTC.